A single sample is the source of the 3 T cell receptor beta chains below, sequenced in a study of follicular helper T cells after annual influenza vaccination. Assay: immunoSEQ multiplex PCR; the TCRdb copy retains only in-frame clones and omits some. Altogether about 15,000 clones are present, less than 85% being singletons, with the ten largest covering approximately 1.4%. Time point meaning: 2014-2015 season, 7 days after vaccination. Source: CXCR5+ CD38- circulating T follicular helper cells from blood, taken 7 days after influenza vaccination. The subset was: circulating Tfh, non-naive CD4+CXCR5+PD-1+ (ICOS+CD38+ or ICOS-CD38-). These receptors all come from an adult who received the influenza vaccine.

Regarding this clone: The sample has other DNA sequences that encode this CDR3 too. The rearrangement uses TRBV6-1 and TRBJ1-5, with D uncertain. The CDR3 is made up of 14 amino acids. Germline loops: CDR1 MNHNS, CDR2 SASEGT. Trimming took 2 bases from V and 2 from J, leaving 7 bases between them. The CDR3 here is CASSERLGNQPQHF. The CDR3 coding sequence is TGTGCCAGCAGTGAACGATTAGGCAATCAGCCCCAGCATTTT.

The chain carries TRBV5-3 and TRBJ1-4, with 7 nucleotides matching TRBD1. TRBV5-3 is an ORF, and what it does is uncertain. The V and J ends lost 4 bases and 8 bases, in that order; junction bases with no gene match: 20. CDR3 size: 18 residues. CDR3 in amino acids: CARSRTGLGLRVEEKLFF. As DNA, the CDR3 is TGTGCCAGAAGCCGGACAGGCTTGGGACTCCGTGTGGAAGAAAAACTGTTTTTT.

The chain carries TRBV5-1 and TRBJ1-1; 7 bases agree with TRBD1. Germline V gene lookup returns CDR1 SGHRS and CDR2 YFSETQ. Germline trimming cut 4 bases from V and 0 bases from J; bases unmatched to any gene: 9. The CDR3 is 16 amino acids. The CDR3 coding sequence is TGCGCCAGCAGCCGGCTGACAGGGCAAATGAACACTGAAGCTTTCTTT. Protein: CASSRLTGQMNTEAFF. The variable domain in full, completed from reference TRBV5-1 and TRBJ1-1, reads KAGVTQTPRYLIKTRGQQVTLSCSPISGHRSVSWYQQTPGQGLQFLFEYFSETQRNKGNFPGRFSGRQFSNSRSEMNVSTLELGDSALYLCASSRLTGQMNTEAFFGQGTRLTVV.